These T cell receptor beta chains were read from a single sample in a study of cytomegalovirus exposure and HLA in healthy donors. Sequencing was performed with immunoSEQ multiplex PCR; in TCRdb, only in-frame clones are kept and a portion is missing. The sample lists 150,000 to 200,000 clones; around 80% were seen once. Sequencing used PBMCs. The receptor source for this set is a woman in her 30s in good health and CMV-seropositive. Each CDR3 is given with its conserved first and last residue.

TRBV11-2	TRBJ2-7	CASRQAVGSYEQYF
TRBV7-9	TRBJ2-1	CASSSSTGSLAYNEQFF
TRBV27	TRBJ2-4	CASSLGPRGGLNIQYF
TRBV4-3	TRBJ2-5	CASSQGGGQETQYF
TRBV10-3	TRBJ2-7	CATAQAGDEQYF
TRBV5-6	TRBJ2-1	CASSPGRDSNEQFF
TRBV6-1	TRBJ2-3	CASSRAGAGDTQYF
TRBV25-1	TRBJ1-6	CAPPRHPSPYNSPLHF
TRBV10-3	TRBJ2-7	CAISEDRAYEQYF
TRBV4-3	TRBJ2-3	CASSQEVAVTDTQYF
TRBV7-2	TRBJ2-2	CASSKILGELFF
TRBV2	TRBJ1-1	CASSGGPGVGTEAFF
TRBV2	TRBJ2-3	CASSEVRASPDTQYF
TRBV19	TRBJ2-7	CASSPGLGLSYEQYF
TRBV25-1	TRBJ2-7	CASSDYRSSYEQYF
TRBV27	TRBJ1-1	CASSFSSSHTEAFF
TRBV23-1	TRBJ2-7	CASSREAAYEQYF
TRBV9	TRBJ2-3	CASSGDGNPDTQYF
TRBV13	TRBJ2-1	CATKILAEGYNEQFF
TRBV10-3	TRBJ1-5	CAISRFQGWGKDSNQPQHF
TRBV6-5	TRBJ1-1	CASRYGQLNTEAFF
TRBV2	TRBJ2-3	CASREGLAGEDTQYF
TRBV5-5	TRBJ1-5	CASSHRGQEDQPQHF
TRBV9	TRBJ2-3	CASSVGWRGGGEGGVDTQYF
TRBV4-2	TRBJ2-1	CASSQGLEGDEQFF
TRBV7-2	TRBJ1-4	CASSSIRWAKLFF
TRBV7-2	TRBJ2-1	CASSFTSGQVSYNEQFF
TRBV27	TRBJ1-5	CASSETVNSNQPQHF
TRBV27	TRBJ2-1	CASKLLVRSNEQFF
TRBV7-9	TRBJ1-1	CASRPEVGTEAFF
TRBV6-5	TRBJ1-1	CASSGGMNTEAFF
TRBV9	TRBJ1-1	CASTPTGFTEAFF
TRBV6-5	TRBJ1-2	CASSYFRESGYGYTF
TRBV27	TRBJ1-4	CASSSGPGGEKLFF